The clone carrying this T cell receptor (beta chain) was detected a few times. What it binds is not known. This entry is derived from a study of blood T cells in healthy people across ages. Then a second PCR, running about 6 to 11 cycles, was carried out with a sample-barcoded 5' primer and a J-beta primer mix. Each cDNA molecule, via a template-switch adaptor with 12 random nucleotides, was tagged. TCRdb ran MiXCR on the 5' RACE reads and lists one entry per CDR3 protein. This table holds 650,000 to 950,000 distinct CDR3 sequences, around 45% found once. Points from the study as a whole: Naive T cell percentage strongly correlated with TCR beta diversity. Age advanced and TCR beta diversity per million T cells fell, roughly linearly.

The study isolated at least 6 million PBMCs from each sample. This clonotype was obtained from a man aged 60 to 69 in good health. Sequences were obtained from blood.

Written as DNA, the CDR3 is TGTGCCAGCACGGCACAGGGAAGAATGTTCTATGGCTACACCTTC. Translating gives CASTAQGRMFYGYTF. The V and J genes are TRBV6-2 or TRBV6-3 and TRBJ1-2, with D maybe TRBD1 (6 bases). This CDR3 has 15 amino acids. Per germline, CDR1 MNHEY and CDR2 SVGEGT. Between the trimmed V and J ends, which lost 7 bases and 4 bases, there was a span of 19 bases.